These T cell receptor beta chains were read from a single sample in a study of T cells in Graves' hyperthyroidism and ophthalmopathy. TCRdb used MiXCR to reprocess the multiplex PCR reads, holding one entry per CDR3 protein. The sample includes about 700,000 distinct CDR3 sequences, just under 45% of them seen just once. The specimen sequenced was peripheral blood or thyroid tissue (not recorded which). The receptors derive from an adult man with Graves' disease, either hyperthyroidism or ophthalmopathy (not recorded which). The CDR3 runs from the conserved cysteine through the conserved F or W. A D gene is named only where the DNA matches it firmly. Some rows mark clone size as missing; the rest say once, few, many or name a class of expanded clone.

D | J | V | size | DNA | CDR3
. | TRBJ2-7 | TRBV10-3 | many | TGTGCCATCAGTGAGTGGGGCACGGAGCAGTACTTC | CAISEWGTEQYF
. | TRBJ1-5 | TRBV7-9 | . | TGTGCCAGCAGCCGAGACACAGGCGTGAGAAATCAGCCCCAGCATTTT | CASSRDTGVRNQPQHF
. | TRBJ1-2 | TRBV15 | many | TGTGCCACCAGCTACCGGAGGTATGGCTACACCTTC | CATSYRRYGYTF
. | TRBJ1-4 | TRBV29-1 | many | TGCAGCGTCTCTAGCGGTGAAAAACTGTTTTTT | CSVSSGEKLFF
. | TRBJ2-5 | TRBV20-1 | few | TGCAGTGCTAGAGTAGTGACAGCTCAAGAGACCCAGTACTTC | CSARVVTAQETQYF
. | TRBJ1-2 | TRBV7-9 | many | TGTGCCAGCAGCAGAGGGACAACTGGCTACACCTTC | CASSRGTTGYTF
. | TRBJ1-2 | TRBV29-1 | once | TGCAGCTTGGGAGGGCCGGTGGGCTACACCTTC | CSLGGPVGYTF
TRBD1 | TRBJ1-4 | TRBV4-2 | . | TGTGCCAGCAGCCTCGCCGGGACAGGAATTAATGAAAAACTGTTTTTT | CASSLAGTGINEKLFF
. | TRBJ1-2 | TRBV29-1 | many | TGCAGCGTTGTTAGGTCAGGAGCAGGCGGCTACACCTTC | CSVVRSGAGGYTF
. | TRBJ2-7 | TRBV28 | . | TGTGCCAGCAGTTTCCGTTTACGCTACGAGCAGTACTTC | CASSFRLRYEQYF
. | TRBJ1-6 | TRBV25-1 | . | TGTGCTAGAGAGGGACCGGCAGGGGACAATTCACCCCTCCACTTT | CAREGPAGDNSPLHF
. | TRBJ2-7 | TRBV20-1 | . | TGCAGTGCTAGGAGGGTGGGGAACTACGAGCAGTACTTC | CSARRVGNYEQYF
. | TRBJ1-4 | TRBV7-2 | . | TGTGCCAGCAGCTCCGGACCGCCGTTACCTAATGAAAAACTGTTTTTT | CASSSGPPLPNEKLFF
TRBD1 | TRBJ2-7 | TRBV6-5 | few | TGTGCCAGCATCCGGGACAGGCCCTACGAGCAGTACTTC | CASIRDRPYEQYF
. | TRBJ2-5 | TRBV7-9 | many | TGTGCCAGCAGCTTAGATAGTTTGCAAGAGACCCAGTACTTC | CASSLDSLQETQYF